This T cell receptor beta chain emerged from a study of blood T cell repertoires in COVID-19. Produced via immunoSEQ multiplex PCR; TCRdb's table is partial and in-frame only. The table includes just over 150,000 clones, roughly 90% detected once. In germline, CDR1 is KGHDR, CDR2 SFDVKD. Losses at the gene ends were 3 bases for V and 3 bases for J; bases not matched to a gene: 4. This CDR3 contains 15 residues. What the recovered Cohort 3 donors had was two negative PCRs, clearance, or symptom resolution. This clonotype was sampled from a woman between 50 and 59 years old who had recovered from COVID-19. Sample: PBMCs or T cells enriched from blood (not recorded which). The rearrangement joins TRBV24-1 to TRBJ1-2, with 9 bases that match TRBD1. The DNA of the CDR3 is TGTGCCACCAGTGATCCGGGACAGGGACACTATGGCTACACCTTC. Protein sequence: CATSDPGQGHYGYTF.